Below are 18 T cell receptor beta chains sequenced from a single sample in a study of blood T cell repertoires in COVID-19. The assay was immunoSEQ multiplex PCR, and TCRdb's table has in-frame clones only and misses some. Of over 250,000 clones in the sample, roughly 87% are singletons; the top ten hold 8% to 9.5%. The sample taken for sequencing was PBMCs or T cells enriched from blood (not recorded which). The origin of the receptors is a woman between 18 and 29 years old who had recovered from COVID-19.

The chain links TRBV4-2 to TRBJ1-1, with TRBD1 identical over 7 bases. V was pared by 11 bases and J by 4 bases, with 13 bases of the junction left unmatched. Germline values: CDR1 LGHNA, CDR2 YNFKEQ. The CDR3 consists of 14 residues. The CDR3 DNA is TGTGCCTTCCGGACCGACAGGGTTGCCACTGAAGCTTTCTTT. It translates to CAFRTDRVATEAFF.

V is TRBV27 and J is TRBJ2-7, with 7 bases aligning to TRBD2. Unmatched junction bases numbered 7, after V lost 3 bases and J lost 2 bases. Germline V gene sequence: CDR1 MNHEY, CDR2 SMNVEV (reference sequence). There are 15 residues in the CDR3. CDR3 residues: CASSFVGGGPYEQYF. The CDR3 DNA is TGTGCCAGCAGTTTTGTTGGGGGGGGTCCCTACGAGCAGTACTTC.

The chain is built from TRBV13 and TRBJ2-1; D not certain. V lost 1 base and J 9 bases, leaving 13 bases between the germline ends. The CDR3 has 14 residues. Germline loops: CDR1 PRHDT, CDR2 FYEKMQ (reference sequence). CDR3 amino acids: CASSLDASGPEQFF. Here the CDR3 DNA reads TGTGCCAGCAGCTTAGACGCCTCAGGCCCTGAGCAGTTCTTC. The full variable domain, rest sourced from reference TRBV13 and TRBJ2-1, is AAGVIQSPRHLIKEKRETATLKCYPIPRHDTVYWYQQGPGQDPQFLISFYEKMQSDKGSIPDRFSAQQFSDYHSELNMSSLELGDSALYFCASSLDASGPEQFFGPGTRLTVL.

The rearrangement links TRBV29-1 to TRBJ1-3, with no clear D. CDR3 length: 15 amino acids. The V and J ends lost 3 bases and 0 bases respectively, with 12 bases between them. Germline-derived CDR1 and CDR2 are SQVTM and ANQGSEA. The CDR3 DNA reads TGCAGCGTTGACTCTTGGGAGGGCTCTGGAAACACCATATATTTT. This gives the protein CSVDSWEGSGNTIYF.

This rearrangement joins TRBV4-2 to TRBJ2-7, with a possible D match to TRBD2 (5 bases). The CDR3 loop spans 15 amino acids. Germline V gene data show CDR1 as LGHNA and CDR2 as YNFKEQ. V lost 4 bases and J lost 0, with 13 bases in between. CDR3 DNA: TGTGCCAGCAGCCGAAAGACGGGATCCTCCTACGAGCAGTACTTC. This codes for CASSRKTGSSYEQYF.

This chain links TRBV7-3 with TRBJ1-1, with TRBD1 matching 7 bases. The CDR3 sequence is 16 residues long. From germline, CDR1 is SGHTA and CDR2 FQGTGA. Trimming at V came to 0 bases and at J to 2 bases, leaving 6 bases not matched to a gene. CDR3 sequence reads: CASSLTQGIFNTEAFF. For the CDR3, the DNA is TGTGCCAGCAGCTTAACACAGGGGATATTTAACACTGAAGCTTTCTTT.

This chain joins TRBV6-1 and TRBJ1-2; no reliable D call. V was cut by 1 base and J by 0 bases, with 9 bases left in between. The germline gives CDR1 MNHNS, CDR2 SASEGT. This CDR3 has 15 amino acids. The CDR3 reads CASSEGAGTNYGYTF. CDR3 in DNA: TGTGCCAGCAGTGAAGGGGCGGGAACTAACTATGGCTACACCTTC.

The chain employs TRBV5-1 and TRBJ1-1; D is unclear. Germline V lookup: CDR1 SGHRS, CDR2 YFSETQ. The CDR3 length is 14 residues. The V end lost 1 base, the J end lost 0 bases, and 7 bases lay between the germline ends. This CDR3 reads CASSLLQMNTEAFF. The CDR3 nucleotides read TGCGCCAGCAGCTTGTTACAGATGAACACTGAAGCTTTCTTT.

The chain has TRBV19 and TRBJ1-1, with D tentatively TRBD1 (6 bases). The V gene's germline CDR1 is LNHDA and CDR2 SQIVND (reference sequence). The CDR3 spans 13 residues. Trimming removed 5 bases at V and 4 bases at J, with 11 bases between. For the CDR3, the DNA is TGTGCCAGTAGTGGGGGCCTCGGCACTGAAGCTTTCTTT. It codes for CASSGGLGTEAFF.

This clone has more than one count but fewer than ten. The chain has TRBV27 and TRBJ2-2; D is ambiguous. V was shortened by 1 base and J by 3 bases, with 6 bases between the two germline ends. The CDR3 totals 14 residues. CDR1 and CDR2 from the germline V gene are MNHEY and SMNVEV (reference sequence). The CDR3 is CASSLFTDTGELFF. In DNA, the CDR3 is TGTGCCAGCAGTTTATTCACTGACACCGGGGAGCTGTTTTTT.

The rearrangement joins TRBV28 to TRBJ1-5; TRBD1 matches 8 bases. CDR3 length: 13 residues. V shed 6 bases, J shed 6 bases, and the junction held 4 bases outside the gene matches. The germline CDR1 and CDR2 sequences are MDHEN and SYDVKM. Here the CDR3 DNA reads TGTGCCAGCAGAAAACAGGGGGGTCAGCCCCAGCATTTT. Protein sequence: CASRKQGGQPQHF.

This chain joins TRBV2 and TRBJ2-3; 8 bases fit TRBD1. Germline-derived CDR1 and CDR2 are SNHLY and FYNNEI. There are 17 residues in the CDR3. The V gene end was trimmed by 1 base and the J gene end by 4 bases; junction bases not matched to a gene: 10. CDR3 protein: CASSEGVRGRFADTQYF. As DNA, the CDR3 is TGTGCCAGCAGTGAAGGGGTCAGGGGGCGTTTTGCAGATACGCAGTATTTT.

V and J are TRBV3-1 (or the pseudogene TRBV3-2) and TRBJ2-7; TRBD1 is a possible D gene (5 bases). Germline assignment: CDR1 LGHDT and CDR2 YNNKEL (reference sequence). This CDR3 contains 14 residues. V lost 2 bases, J lost 1 base, and 9 bases lay in between. CDR3: CASSQTGHSYEQYF. The CDR3 DNA reads TGTGCCAGCAGCCAAACCGGACATTCCTACGAGCAGTACTTC.

The chain uses TRBV7-8 and TRBJ1-6, with a weak D call TRBD1 (5 bases). Germline V gene sequence: CDR1 SGHVS, CDR2 FQNEAQ. This CDR3 is built from 13 residues. The V end lost 4 bases, the J end lost 10 bases, and 11 bases lay between the germline ends. The CDR3 loop is CASSWGDDSPLHF. As DNA, the CDR3 is TGTGCCAGCAGCTGGGGGGATGACTCACCCCTCCACTTT.

The V call is TRBV7-3, the J call TRBJ1-2; D possibly corresponds to TRBD1 (5 bases). The CDR3 runs to 14 residues. The V gene lost 1 base and the J gene lost 4 bases, with 10 bases spanning the gap. The germline gives CDR1 SGHTA, CDR2 FQGTGA. The DNA for the CDR3 is TGTGCCAGCAGCTTAAGGTCAGGGCCCTATGGCTACACCTTC. It encodes CASSLRSGPYGYTF.

The J gene is TRBJ1-5, the V gene TRBV6-6, with 9 bases fitting TRBD1. V was pared by 5 bases and J by 2 bases, with 10 bases of the junction left unmatched. The CDR3 consists of 17 residues. Looked up from germline, CDR1 is MNHNY and CDR2 is SVGAGI (reference sequence). CDR3 sequence (DNA): TGTGCCAGCAGTCGAACATGGGACAGGGCGGGCAATCAGCCCCAGCATTTT. This translates into CASSRTWDRAGNQPQHF.

J is TRBJ1-1 and V is TRBV12-3 or TRBV12-4; D call uncertain. There are 12 residues in the CDR3. V was clipped by 3 bases and J by 4 bases, with 6 bases between them. CDR3 sequence reads: CASSFYRTEAFF. CDR3 bases: TGTGCCAGCAGTTTTTATCGCACTGAAGCTTTCTTT.

CDR3 coding DNA: TGTGCCAGCAGCCCAGACAGGGGCTATGGCTACACCTTC. Amino acid sequence: CASSPDRGYGYTF. V is TRBV28 and J is TRBJ1-2, with 8 positions matching TRBD1. V was clipped by 6 bases and J by 4 bases; unmatched bases: 4. This CDR3 region has 13 residues. The germline CDR1 and CDR2 sequences are MDHEN and SYDVKM.